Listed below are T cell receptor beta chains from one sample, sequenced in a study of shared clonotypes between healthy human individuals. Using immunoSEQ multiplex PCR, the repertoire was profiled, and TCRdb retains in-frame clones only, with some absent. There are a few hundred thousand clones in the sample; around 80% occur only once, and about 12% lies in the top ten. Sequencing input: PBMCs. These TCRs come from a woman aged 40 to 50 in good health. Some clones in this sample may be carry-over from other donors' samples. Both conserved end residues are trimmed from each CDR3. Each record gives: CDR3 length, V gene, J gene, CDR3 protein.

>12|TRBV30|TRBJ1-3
AWSATAYGNTIY
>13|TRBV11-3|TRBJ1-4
ASSPVEGENEKLF
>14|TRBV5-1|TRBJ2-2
ASSSQGGRSAGELF
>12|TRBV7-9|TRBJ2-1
ASSYRQSPNEQF
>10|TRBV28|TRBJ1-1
ASSKTVSRAF
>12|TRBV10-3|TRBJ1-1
AISERGFNTEAF
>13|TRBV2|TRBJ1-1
ASSARGSENTEAF
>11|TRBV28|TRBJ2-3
ASTRGGTDTQY
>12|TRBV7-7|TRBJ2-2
ASSPRVGTGELF
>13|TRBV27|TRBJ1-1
ASSLAGTDWTEAF
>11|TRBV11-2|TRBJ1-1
ASSPVRNTEAF
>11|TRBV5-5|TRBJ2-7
ASSFGTGNEQY
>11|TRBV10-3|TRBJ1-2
AIRTGTGDGYT
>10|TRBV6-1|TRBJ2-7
ASSLDRSGQY
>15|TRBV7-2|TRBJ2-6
ASSLQGRSSGANVLT
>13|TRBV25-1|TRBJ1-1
ASSDGQTHGYEAF
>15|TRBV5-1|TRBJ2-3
ASSLAATSDSTDTQY
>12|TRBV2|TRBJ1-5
ASRQTGLHQPQH
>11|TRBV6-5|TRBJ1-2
ASSWSGQGGYT
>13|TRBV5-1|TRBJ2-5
ASSLVPGNQETQY
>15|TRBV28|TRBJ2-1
ASSLSRAGGSYNEQF
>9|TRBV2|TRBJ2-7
ASSEGYEQY
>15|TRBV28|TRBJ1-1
ASSFPTLRAMNTEAF
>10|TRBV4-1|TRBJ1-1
ASSLPGTEAF
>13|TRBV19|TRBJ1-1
ASSPMWDLNTEAF
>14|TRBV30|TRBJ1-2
AWSERAQGASGGYT
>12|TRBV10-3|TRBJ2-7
AISRQGGPYEQY